This T cell receptor (beta chain) was documented in a study of CD8 T cells in Susac syndrome. In germline, CDR1 is LGHNT, CDR2 FRNRAP. Unmatched junction bases numbered 4, after V lost 3 bases and J lost 1 base. The CDR3 is 15 residues long. This clonotype appeared a single time. Random hexamers were used to reverse transcribe the RNA input (about 0.45 to 1 ug). Using its own MiXCR run on the immunoSEQ multiplex PCR reads, TCRdb lists one record per CDR3 protein. There are 150,000 to 190,000 distinct CDR3 sequences in the sample; about 94% occur only once, and over 0.2% lies in the top ten. Material for sequencing was CD8+ T cells from PBMCs. The chain recombines TRBV12-5 with TRBJ1-1, with TRBD1 identical over 8 bases. The source of this sequence is a human donor with multiple sclerosis. This CDR3 is CASGFKDRGNTEAFF. CDR3 nucleotide sequence: TGTGCTAGTGGTTTCAAAGACAGGGGGAACACTGAAGCTTTCTTT.